The present entry profiles one TCR beta chain with its context. Its specificity is not known. Data came from immunoSEQ multiplex PCR; TCRdb stores just in-frame clones and leaves some out. Here the sample spans millions of clones, approximately 90% being singletons. Trimming left V 8 bases short and J 3 bases short, with 17 bases between. The CDR3 consists of 14 residues. Germline V lookup: CDR1 KGHSH, CDR2 LQKENI. These data belong to a study of shared clonotypes between healthy human individuals. The study's findings and limits: Some clonotypes were shared by all four sorted-subset donors, while others were not shared. The non-shared ones had lower generation probabilities than the shared ones.

The sequenced material came from naive CD4+ T cells sorted from blood. Stated subset: CD45RA+ positively selected. The TCR originated in a man aged 18 to 35 in good health. The chain combines TRBV18 with TRBJ2-7; D remains unclear. CDR3 in amino acids: CASAKVGRGYEQYF. Here the CDR3 DNA reads TGTGCCAGCGCCAAGGTCGGCAGAGGCTACGAGCAGTACTTC. The entire variable domain, with the rest obtained from reference TRBV18 and TRBJ2-7, is as follows: NAGVMQNPRHLVRRRGQEARLRCSPMKGHSHVYWYRQLPEEGLKFMVYLQKENIIDESGMPKERFSAEFPKEGPSILRIQQVVRGDSAAYFCASAKVGRGYEQYFGPGTRLTVT.